This is a list of T cell receptor beta chains from one sample in a study of blood T cells in healthy people across ages. In TCRdb, the 5' RACE reads were re-called with MiXCR into one record per CDR3 protein. The sample yields 1.4 million or so distinct CDR3 sequences, approximately 42% seen once. Sequencing was carried out using blood. The receptor set was obtained from a woman aged 18-29 years in good health. Both conserved end residues are part of each CDR3. D genes are given only for firm matches. The listing skips clone size in some rows; elsewhere it reads once, few, many or a size class.

abundance: few; j_gene: TRBJ2-7; d_gene: TRBD2; v_gene: TRBV28; CDR3aa: CASSFRGLASYEQYF; CDR3nt: TGTGCCAGCAGTTTTCGGGGACTAGCGAGCTACGAGCAGTACTTC
abundance: NA; j_gene: TRBJ1-4; d_gene: NA; v_gene: TRBV7-9; CDR3aa: CASRDTGGNEKLFF; CDR3nt: TGTGCCAGCAGGGATACGGGGGGTAATGAAAAACTGTTTTTT
abundance: NA; j_gene: TRBJ1-5; d_gene: TRBD1; v_gene: TRBV20-1; CDR3aa: CSASPWDRDQLQHF; CDR3nt: TGCAGTGCTAGCCCTTGGGACAGGGACCAGCTCCAGCATTTT
abundance: NA; j_gene: TRBJ1-1; d_gene: NA; v_gene: TRBV27; CDR3aa: CASSLWGTKVPEAFF; CDR3nt: TGTGCCAGCAGTTTATGGGGAACTAAGGTACCTGAAGCTTTCTTT
abundance: few; j_gene: TRBJ2-3; d_gene: NA; v_gene: TRBV7-9; CDR3aa: CASSLDASEGYDTQYF; CDR3nt: TGTGCCAGCAGCTTAGATGCTAGCGAGGGGTATGATACGCAGTATTTT
abundance: NA; j_gene: TRBJ2-5; d_gene: TRBD1; v_gene: TRBV25-1; CDR3aa: CASSELQGEETQYF; CDR3nt: TGTGCCAGCAGTGAATTACAGGGGGAAGAGACCCAGTACTTC
abundance: NA; j_gene: TRBJ1-4; d_gene: NA; v_gene: TRBV7-2; CDR3aa: CASSPSRANEKLFF; CDR3nt: TGTGCCAGCAGCCCCTCCCGGGCTAATGAAAAACTGTTTTTT
abundance: few; j_gene: TRBJ1-4; d_gene: NA; v_gene: TRBV28; CDR3aa: CASSLPRRGVEKLFF; CDR3nt: TGTGCCAGCAGTTTGCCGAGGAGGGGGGTTGAAAAACTGTTTTTT
abundance: NA; j_gene: TRBJ2-3; d_gene: TRBD2; v_gene: TRBV9; CDR3aa: CASSPWTSGDFTDTQYF; CDR3nt: TGTGCCAGCAGCCCCTGGACTAGCGGGGACTTCACAGATACGCAGTATTTT
abundance: NA; j_gene: TRBJ2-7; d_gene: TRBD2; v_gene: TRBV6-2/TRBV6-3; CDR3aa: CASTTPTSGGADEQYF; CDR3nt: TGTGCCAGCACCACCCCGACTAGCGGGGGGGCGGATGAGCAGTACTTC
abundance: NA; j_gene: TRBJ1-4; d_gene: NA; v_gene: TRBV20-1; CDR3aa: CSALGDRNDKLFF; CDR3nt: TGCAGTGCGCTTGGGGACCGTAATGATAAACTGTTTTTT
abundance: few; j_gene: TRBJ1-5; d_gene: NA; v_gene: TRBV7-2; CDR3aa: CACSLVWGEQPQHF; CDR3nt: TGTGCCTGCAGCTTAGTCTGGGGTGAGCAGCCCCAGCATTTT
abundance: NA; j_gene: TRBJ2-3; d_gene: TRBD2; v_gene: TRBV4-3; CDR3aa: CASSQELAGDTDTQYF; CDR3nt: TGCGCCAGCAGCCAAGAACTAGCGGGGGACACAGATACGCAGTATTTT
abundance: NA; j_gene: TRBJ1-1; d_gene: TRBD1; v_gene: TRBV7-2; CDR3aa: CASSSRIWDSGSDWTEAFF; CDR3nt: TGTGCCAGCAGCTCACGAATATGGGACAGCGGCTCTGATTGGACTGAAGCTTTCTTT
abundance: NA; j_gene: TRBJ1-5; d_gene: NA; v_gene: TRBV6-1; CDR3aa: CASDGGVRQPQHF; CDR3nt: TGTGCCAGCGATGGGGGGGTGCGGCAGCCCCAGCATTTT
abundance: few; j_gene: TRBJ1-5; d_gene: NA; v_gene: TRBV20-1; CDR3aa: CSARRQTSNQPQHF; CDR3nt: TGCAGTGCTAGAAGGCAGACTTCGAATCAGCCCCAGCATTTT
abundance: few; j_gene: TRBJ2-4; d_gene: TRBD1; v_gene: TRBV14; CDR3aa: CASSQGTGGNIQYF; CDR3nt: TGTGCCAGCAGCCAAGGGACAGGGGGCAATATTCAGTACTTC
abundance: NA; j_gene: TRBJ2-6; d_gene: NA; v_gene: TRBV3-1; CDR3aa: CASSQYTPGRSGANVLTF; CDR3nt: TGTGCCAGCAGCCAATATACCCCGGGGAGATCTGGGGCCAACGTCCTGACTTTC
abundance: NA; j_gene: TRBJ2-3; d_gene: NA; v_gene: TRBV7-2; CDR3aa: CASSLAYRGTDTQYF; CDR3nt: TGTGCCAGCAGCTTAGCATACAGGGGCACAGATACGCAGTATTTT
abundance: NA; j_gene: TRBJ2-4; d_gene: TRBD2; v_gene: TRBV7-2; CDR3aa: CASSPKGPSGRYGQYF; CDR3nt: TGTGCCAGCAGCCCAAAAGGGCCTAGCGGGAGGTACGGGCAGTACTTC
abundance: NA; j_gene: TRBJ2-6; d_gene: NA; v_gene: TRBV19; CDR3aa: CASSMGPLSGANVLTF; CDR3nt: TGTGCCAGTAGTATGGGACCTCTCTCTGGGGCCAACGTCCTGACTTTC
abundance: NA; j_gene: TRBJ2-1; d_gene: NA; v_gene: TRBV6-2/TRBV6-3; CDR3aa: CASSYVSETQFF; CDR3nt: TGTGCCAGCAGTTACGTTTCGGAGACCCAGTTCTTC
abundance: few; j_gene: TRBJ1-1; d_gene: NA; v_gene: TRBV9; CDR3aa: CASSEDRLNTEAFF; CDR3nt: TGTGCCAGCAGCGAAGACAGATTGAACACTGAAGCTTTCTTT
abundance: NA; j_gene: TRBJ1-4; d_gene: TRBD1; v_gene: TRBV29-1; CDR3aa: CSAVQAGGEKLFF; CDR3nt: TGCAGCGCGGTACAGGCAGGGGGTGAAAAACTGTTTTTT
abundance: NA; j_gene: TRBJ2-7; d_gene: NA; v_gene: TRBV5-1; CDR3aa: CAGSAETAVEQYF; CDR3nt: TGCGCCGGCAGCGCTGAGACAGCCGTTGAGCAGTACTTC
abundance: NA; j_gene: TRBJ1-2; d_gene: NA; v_gene: TRBV7-2; CDR3aa: CASSLVGGADGYTF; CDR3nt: TGTGCCAGCAGCTTAGTAGGGGGGGCGGATGGCTACACCTTC
abundance: few; j_gene: TRBJ1-1; d_gene: NA; v_gene: TRBV15; CDR3aa: CATSPGYGTEAFF; CDR3nt: TGTGCCACCAGCCCAGGGTATGGAACTGAAGCTTTCTTT
abundance: few; j_gene: TRBJ1-1; d_gene: NA; v_gene: TRBV12-3/TRBV12-4; CDR3aa: CASSLWGRNTEAFF; CDR3nt: TGTGCCAGCAGTCTCTGGGGCAGGAACACTGAAGCTTTCTTT
abundance: few; j_gene: TRBJ2-1; d_gene: NA; v_gene: TRBV28; CDR3aa: CASSLLVGDNEQFF; CDR3nt: TGTGCCAGCAGTTTATTGGTAGGAGACAATGAGCAGTTCTTC
abundance: NA; j_gene: TRBJ2-1; d_gene: TRBD2; v_gene: TRBV2; CDR3aa: CASSATLTSGYNEQFF; CDR3nt: TGTGCCAGCAGTGCGACGCTGACTAGCGGTTACAATGAGCAGTTCTTC
abundance: NA; j_gene: TRBJ1-2; d_gene: NA; v_gene: TRBV20-1; CDR3aa: CSASSGATFYGYTF; CDR3nt: TGCAGTGCTAGCTCGGGCGCCACCTTCTATGGCTACACCTTC
abundance: NA; j_gene: TRBJ1-1; d_gene: NA; v_gene: TRBV29-1; CDR3aa: CSVEGDEAEAFF; CDR3nt: TGCAGCGTTGAGGGGGACGAGGCTGAAGCTTTCTTT
abundance: NA; j_gene: TRBJ1-1; d_gene: NA; v_gene: TRBV6-5; CDR3aa: CASSYSSGGEAFF; CDR3nt: TGTGCCAGCAGTTACTCTTCTGGGGGAGAGGCTTTCTTT
abundance: NA; j_gene: TRBJ2-7; d_gene: TRBD1; v_gene: TRBV5-6; CDR3aa: CASSLTGQGKAYEQYF; CDR3nt: TGTGCCAGCAGCTTGACCGGACAGGGGAAGGCCTACGAGCAGTACTTC
abundance: NA; j_gene: TRBJ2-5; d_gene: NA; v_gene: TRBV7-2; CDR3aa: CASSPQAGQETQYF; CDR3nt: TGTGCCAGCAGCCCCCAGGCGGGCCAAGAGACCCAGTACTTC
abundance: NA; j_gene: TRBJ1-1; d_gene: NA; v_gene: TRBV12-3/TRBV12-4; CDR3aa: CASSRKGRNTEAFF; CDR3nt: TGTGCCAGCAGTCGGAAGGGACGGAACACTGAAGCTTTCTTT
abundance: many; j_gene: TRBJ2-1; d_gene: NA; v_gene: TRBV12-3/TRBV12-4; CDR3aa: CASSFEGNEQFF; CDR3nt: TGTGCCAGCAGTTTCGAGGGGAACGAGCAGTTCTTC
abundance: NA; j_gene: TRBJ1-5; d_gene: NA; v_gene: TRBV15; CDR3aa: CATSRDQGTPPEPQHF; CDR3nt: TGTGCCACCAGCAGAGATCAGGGGACGCCACCTGAGCCCCAGCATTTT
abundance: few; j_gene: TRBJ2-3; d_gene: TRBD1; v_gene: TRBV29-1; CDR3aa: CSVMGQATDTQYF; CDR3nt: TGCAGCGTTATGGGACAGGCAACAGATACGCAGTATTTT
abundance: few; j_gene: TRBJ2-7; d_gene: TRBD1; v_gene: TRBV19; CDR3aa: CASSVAGTAYEQYF; CDR3nt: TGTGCCAGTAGTGTCGCCGGGACAGCATACGAGCAGTACTTC
abundance: few; j_gene: TRBJ2-5; d_gene: TRBD2; v_gene: TRBV12-3/TRBV12-4; CDR3aa: CASRPSGIKVETQYF; CDR3nt: TGTGCCAGCAGGCCTAGCGGGATTAAGGTGGAGACCCAGTACTTC